One sample yielded the 9 T cell receptor beta chains listed below, sequenced in a study of identical twins. Using its own MiXCR run on the 5' RACE reads, TCRdb lists one record per CDR3 protein. The table includes 250,000 or so distinct CDR3 sequences, approximately 7% detected once. The sample was also reused in another study, on yellow fever vaccine responses in identical twins.

Sequenced material: memory (CD45RO+) T cells sorted from blood. The source of these receptors is a woman aged 18-29 years in good health.

This clonotype has at least ten counts. This chain connects TRBV7-6 to TRBJ2-3, with no clear D. This CDR3 spans 15 amino acids. Germline assignment: CDR1 SGHVS and CDR2 FNYEAQ. V gave up 3 bases and J gave up 0 bases, with 10 bases separating them. This CDR3 is CASSFADGSTDTQYF. The CDR3 DNA reads as TGTGCCAGCAGCTTCGCTGACGGTAGCACAGATACGCAGTATTTT. The full variable domain, its missing parts supplied by reference TRBV7-6 and TRBJ2-3, is GAGVSQSPRYKVTKRGQDVALRCDPISGHVSLYWYRQALGQGPEFLTYFNYEAQQDKSGLPNDRFSAERPEGSISTLTIQRTEQRDSAMYRCASSFADGSTDTQYFGPGTRLTVL.

This clonotype was counted many times. The chain employs TRBV5-1 and TRBJ2-1; D gene uncertain. Germline assignment: CDR1 SGHRS and CDR2 YFSETQ. The CDR3 consists of 16 residues. Trimming pared 2 bases from V and 0 bases from J, leaving 12 bases between. CDR3 sequence (DNA): TGCGCCAGCAGCTTAGCTGGGTCTAGCTCCTACAATGAGCAGTTCTTC. It encodes CASSLAGSSSYNEQFF.

This clonotype was seen at least ten times. The chain recombines TRBV12-3 or TRBV12-4 with TRBJ1-1, with D unresolved. Trimming stripped 7 bases from V and 2 bases from J, with 11 bases between. There are 13 residues in the CDR3. Written as DNA, the CDR3 is TGTGCCAGCACTTCACACCCCAACACTGAAGCTTTCTTT. Its translation is CASTSHPNTEAFF.

The CDR3 reads CASSPAGGVGGELFF. The CDR3 DNA sequence: TGTGCCAGCTCACCAGCGGGAGGAGTCGGCGGGGAGCTGTTTTTT. The chain couples TRBV18 to TRBJ2-2, with 8 bases lining up with TRBD2. J lost 7 bases, V lost 2 bases, and 6 bases had no gene match. The CDR3 has 15 amino acids. Germline V gives CDR1 KGHSH, CDR2 LQKENI.

This clonotype was counted a few times. The chain is built from TRBV7-2 and TRBJ1-4; D is ambiguous. V lost 5 bases and J lost 0, with 10 bases in between. There are 15 residues in the CDR3. Germline V CDR1 and CDR2: SGHTA, FQGNSA. The CDR3 bases are TGTGCCAGCAGCCCCCCTAGCGCAACTAATGAAAAACTGTTTTTT. Protein sequence: CASSPPSATNEKLFF.

This clonotype was seen ten or more times. The chain has TRBV5-5 and TRBJ2-7; D may be TRBD1 or TRBD2 (5 bases each). Trimming pared 0 bases from V and 3 bases from J, leaving 13 bases between. This CDR3 comprises 15 residues. Looked up from germline, CDR1 is SGHKS and CDR2 is YYEKEE (reference sequence). The CDR3 spells CASSLADVGVYEQYF. CDR3 nucleotide sequence: TGTGCCAGCAGCTTGGCCGACGTGGGGGTCTACGAGCAGTACTTC.

J is TRBJ2-1 and V is TRBV16, with 11 bases aligning to TRBD1. CDR3 length: 17 residues. Germline V CDR1 and CDR2: KGHSY, FQNENV. V trimming: 4 bases; J trimming: 1 base; junction bases outside the gene matches: 6. The DNA of the CDR3 is TGTGCCAGCAGCCGAATGGACAGGGGGCTTTCCTACAATGAGCAGTTCTTC. Protein product: CASSRMDRGLSYNEQFF.

V and J are TRBV6-2 or TRBV6-3 and TRBJ2-4; D is possibly TRBD1 (6 bases). Germline assignment: CDR1 MNHEY and CDR2 SVGEGT. V was trimmed by 8 bases and J by 7 bases, leaving 12 bases between them. The CDR3 length is 12 residues. The DNA of the CDR3 is TGTGCCAGCTCACAGGGTTTGAACATTCAGTACTTC. This gives the protein CASSQGLNIQYF.

This clonotype was detected many times. V and J are TRBV28 and TRBJ2-7; D tentatively fits TRBD1 or TRBD2 (5 bases each). The germline V gene has CDR1 MDHEN and CDR2 SYDVKM. V lost 7 bases to trimming and J lost 3 bases, with 19 bases between them. The CDR3 has 15 amino acids. This CDR3 is CASTHTGTPIYEQYF. The CDR3 nucleotides are TGTGCCAGCACCCACACCGGGACCCCAATCTACGAGCAGTACTTC.